This section outlines one T cell receptor beta chain sequence together with its context. In germline, CDR1 is SGHNT, CDR2 YYREEE (reference sequence). The CDR3 has 15 amino acids. V shed 3 bases and J 8 bases; nucleotides not matched to a gene: 9. The sample comes from a study of control samples from healthy donors and cancer patients. The method was immunoSEQ multiplex PCR; TCRdb's version includes in-frame clones alone and lacks a portion of them. Among roughly 150,000 clones listed, about nine tenths were seen once. The sequenced sample consisted of blood. This chain joins TRBV5-4 and TRBJ1-4, with 8 bases that match TRBD1. The origin of this receptor is a young man in good health. The CDR3 nucleotides read TGTGCCAGCAGCTCAGGACAGGGCAGAAGGGAAAAACTGTTTTTT. This gives the protein CASSSGQGRREKLFF.